This entry lists 2 T cell receptor beta chains sequenced from one sample in a study of T cells after yellow fever vaccination. TCRdb ran MiXCR on the 5' RACE reads and lists one entry per CDR3 protein. Counted here are 300,000 or so distinct CDR3 sequences, around 13% occurring once; the ten biggest clones make up less than 0.55%. The specimen comprised CD4+ T cells sorted from PBMCs, sampled 45 days after the yellow fever booster vaccination. These receptors all come from a man aged 25-40 years who received the YFV17D yellow fever vaccine.

There are a few counts of this clonotype. The genes are TRBV10-3 and TRBJ1-2; D remains ambiguous. Germline V CDR1 and CDR2: ENHRY, SYGVKD. The CDR3 sequence is 12 residues long. Trimming stripped 0 bases from V and 5 bases from J, with 4 bases between. The CDR3 DNA sequence: TGTGCCATCAGTGAGTCGGTGTATGGCTACACCTTC. Encoded protein: CAISESVYGYTF.

In its sample, this clonotype was seen a few times. The chain has TRBV29-1 and TRBJ2-2; 8 bases match TRBD2. The ends lost 4 bases at V and 0 bases at J; junction bases unmatched: 7. The CDR3 runs to 16 residues. CDR1 SQVTM and CDR2 ANQGSEA come from the germline V gene. Written as DNA, the CDR3 is TGCAGCGTTGGTACTAGCGGATCCACGAACACCGGGGAGCTGTTTTTT. Translating gives CSVGTSGSTNTGELFF.